The rows below give T cell receptor beta chains drawn from one sample of a study of identical twins' blood T cells. MiXCR, applied by TCRdb to the 5' RACE reads, yields one record per CDR3 protein. The sample holds 350,000 to 400,000 distinct CDR3 sequences, approximately 30% seen once. Specimen: PBMCs. The receptors derive from a woman between 18 and 55 years old in good health. The CDR3 runs from the conserved cysteine through the conserved F or W. A D gene is named only where the DNA matches it firmly. Part of the rows lack a size; the others show once, few, many or a class for expanded clones.

length,D,J,size,V,CDR3,DNA
15,NA,TRBJ1-2,few,TRBV29-1,CSVEGVQDVDYGYTF,TGCAGCGTTGAGGGGGTTCAAGACGTCGACTATGGCTACACCTTC
14,NA,TRBJ2-2,few,TRBV20-1,CSATRQVNTGELFF,TGCAGTGCTACAAGACAGGTTAACACCGGGGAGCTGTTTTTT
17,TRBD2,TRBJ2-3,few,TRBV20-1,CSARDALAGGRTDTQYF,TGCAGTGCTAGAGACGCACTAGCGGGAGGTCGCACAGATACGCAGTATTTT
18,TRBD1,TRBJ1-1,NA,TRBV29-1,CSAGSFRDRGLWNTEAFF,TGCAGCGCAGGAAGTTTTCGGGACAGGGGGCTTTGGAACACTGAAGCTTTCTTT
15,TRBD1,TRBJ1-2,many,TRBV20-1,CSATTQYRGDYGYTF,TGCAGTGCTACTACCCAGTACAGGGGAGACTATGGCTACACCTTC
15,TRBD1,TRBJ2-2,NA,TRBV25-1,CASSRTGELTGELFF,TGTGCCAGCAGTAGGACAGGGGAATTGACCGGGGAGCTGTTTTTT
14,TRBD2,TRBJ2-1,NA,TRBV9,CASTQAGGWNEQFF,TGTGCCAGCACTCAAGCGGGGGGTTGGAATGAGCAGTTCTTC
16,NA,TRBJ1-1,NA,TRBV9,CASSVSGGTYDTEAFF,TGTGCCAGCAGCGTGTCGGGGGGGACTTACGACACTGAAGCTTTCTTT
16,TRBD1,TRBJ1-1,few,TRBV20-1,CSAEETGPATRPEAFF,TGCAGTGCTGAAGAGACAGGGCCCGCAACGCGGCCTGAAGCTTTCTTT
14,NA,TRBJ2-3,many,TRBV5-1,CASSLDRGGDAQYF,TGCGCCAGCAGCTTGGACAGGGGAGGAGATGCGCAGTATTTT
15,NA,TRBJ1-1,few,TRBV14,CASSQAPGENTEAFF,TGTGCCAGCAGCCAAGCCCCAGGGGAGAACACTGAAGCTTTCTTT
11,NA,TRBJ2-5,many,TRBV10-3,CAISEEETQYF,TGTGCCATCAGTGAGGAAGAGACCCAGTACTTC
14,TRBD1,TRBJ1-1,few,TRBV20-1,CSAPGQGYPSEAFF,TGCAGTGCTCCAGGACAGGGTTACCCTTCTGAAGCTTTCTTT
13,TRBD1,TRBJ2-7,NA,TRBV29-1,CSVSGQGTYEHYF,TGCAGCGTTTCCGGACAGGGAACCTACGAGCATTACTTC
15,NA,TRBJ1-1,NA,TRBV2,CASRGTPSINTEAFF,TGTGCCAGCAGAGGGACCCCATCGATCAACACTGAAGCTTTCTTT
16,TRBD2,TRBJ2-3,NA,TRBV10-3,CAITGGRLADNARQYF,TGTGCCATCACCGGGGGGAGACTAGCGGACAACGCCCGGCAGTATTTT
16,TRBD2,TRBJ2-1,NA,TRBV20-1,CSAPDPLAGVSNEQFF,TGCAGTGCCCCAGATCCCCTAGCGGGAGTGAGCAATGAGCAGTTCTTC
13,NA,TRBJ1-2,many,TRBV29-1,CSVEQQNSYGYTF,TGCAGCGTTGAACAACAGAACTCCTATGGCTACACCTTC
16,TRBD2,TRBJ2-1,NA,TRBV5-1,CASSLERGEIYNEQFF,TGCGCCAGCAGCTTAGAACGGGGGGAAATTTACAATGAGCAGTTCTTC
15,TRBD2,TRBJ2-1,NA,TRBV9,CASSPPAGEVNEQFF,TGTGCCAGCAGCCCCCCGGCGGGAGAGGTCAATGAGCAGTTCTTC
13,NA,TRBJ1-1,NA,TRBV29-1,CSVEFQLGTEAFF,TGCAGCGTTGAGTTCCAGTTGGGCACTGAAGCTTTCTTT
14,NA,TRBJ1-2,NA,TRBV5-1,CASSLRAGFYGYTF,TGCGCCAGCAGCTTGCGGGCAGGGTTCTATGGCTACACCTTC
12,NA,TRBJ1-2,few,TRBV20-1,CSATGDDYGYTF,TGCAGTGCTACCGGGGATGACTATGGCTACACCTTC